What follows are 27 T cell receptor beta chains derived from one specimen sequenced in a study of T cells in Graves' hyperthyroidism and ophthalmopathy. RNA transcripts were the template for amplifying TCR beta CDR3 regions. The study used the HTBI primer set for a first-round RT-PCR of the TCR CDR3. Using its own MiXCR run on the multiplex PCR reads, TCRdb lists one record per CDR3 protein. The table includes roughly 100,000 distinct CDR3 sequences, about half detected once. Sequencing was carried out using blood. Receptors were obtained from a middle-aged man with Graves' hyperthyroidism.

CDR3 DNA: TGTGCCTGGAGTGACACCGGAGGGTCACCCCTCCACTTT. Translating it yields CAWSDTGGSPLHF. The V gene is TRBV30, the J gene TRBJ1-6; the D is unclear. Germline CDR1 reads GTSNPN; CDR2 reads SVGIG (reference sequence). The CDR3 spans 13 residues. V lost 1 base, J lost 10 bases, and 11 bases lay in between.

This clonotype was recorded at least ten times. The rearrangement joins TRBV12-3 or TRBV12-4 to TRBJ2-6, with 8 positions matching TRBD2. The CDR3 length is 15 residues. Trimming removed 5 bases from V and 4 bases from J; junction bases left unmatched: 4. The CDR3 coding sequence is TGTGCCAGCAGTACCGGGAGGGGAGGGGCCAACGTCCTGACTTTC. As protein: CASSTGRGGANVLTF.

In this sample, this clonotype turned up once. No conserved phenylalanine or tryptophan is present at the end of the CDR3, so a read error is the likely explanation. It is unclear where the CDR3 begins or ends on the DNA, so no DNA is shown, and the CDR3 is as TCRdb lists it. The chain links TRBV19 to TRBJ1-1; the tabulated D call, TRBD1, remains unverified against the DNA. From germline, CDR1 is LNHDA and CDR2 SQIVND (reference sequence). The CDR3 extends over 11 residues, inclusive of both ends. CDR3 sequence: CASSAVNRGTS.

The chain carries TRBV5-5 and TRBJ2-1; 13 nucleotides match TRBD2. The germline CDR1 and CDR2 sequences are SGHKS and YYEKEE (reference sequence). This CDR3 comprises 20 residues. The V and J ends lost 0 bases and 0 bases, in that order; junction bases with no gene match: 9. CDR3 region: CASSLEGTSGTFRSYNEQFF. As DNA, the CDR3 is TGTGCCAGCAGCTTGGAAGGGACTAGCGGGACCTTTCGCTCCTACAATGAGCAGTTCTTC.

Details on this clonotype: A single base separates this from a much larger clone, so it may be a read error. V gene TRBV6-1 combines with J gene TRBJ2-4; 9 nucleotides align to TRBD1. The CDR3 has 14 residues. Germline CDR1 and CDR2: MNHNS and SASEGT. CDR3 bases: TGTGCCAGCAGTGTTGGGACAGGGCAAAACATTCGGTACTTC. This codes for CASSVGTGQNIRYF.

There are many counts of this clonotype. V and J are TRBV11-2 and TRBJ1-6; possible D gene TRBD1, 5 bases. Germline-derived CDR1 and CDR2 are SGHAT and FQNNGV. The CDR3 runs 14 residues. V was cut by 0 bases and J by 10 bases, with 10 bases left in between. The CDR3 region has the DNA TGTGCCAGCAGCTTAGAACAGGCTGGCTCACCCCTCCACTTT. It is translated as CASSLEQAGSPLHF.

The CDR3 sequence: CSARVVGDSVKLFF. CDR3 DNA: TGCAGTGCTAGAGTGGTAGGGGATTCTGTAAAACTGTTTTTT. V and J are TRBV20-1 and TRBJ1-4, with D tentatively TRBD1 (5 bases). The germline V gene encodes CDR1 DFQATT and CDR2 SNEGSKA (reference sequence). Trimming took off 1 base at V and 10 bases at J, with 16 bases between the two ends. The CDR3 is 14 amino acids.

A word on this clonotype: It may be a read error: a sequence one base away is much more abundant. The chain couples TRBV20-1 to TRBJ2-7; 11 nucleotides match TRBD1. Germline assignment: CDR1 DFQATT and CDR2 SNEGSKA (reference sequence). The CDR3 is 13 residues long. DNA for the CDR3: TGCAGTGCGGCGGGACAGGGGGTTCCCGAGCAGTGCTTC. It specifies CSAAGQGVPEQCF.

This clonotype has ten or more counts. The chain joins TRBV20-1 to TRBJ2-3, with 13 nucleotides matching TRBD2. The CDR3 consists of 19 residues. The ends lost 6 bases at V and 0 bases at J; junction bases unmatched: 15. The germline CDR1 and CDR2 sequences are DFQATT and SNEGSKA (reference sequence). CDR3 sequence reads: CSAPRVTSGRAGSTDTQYF. CDR3 sequence (DNA): TGCAGTGCCCCGCGGGTAACTAGCGGGAGGGCCGGAAGCACAGATACGCAGTATTTT.

This clonotype was picked up many times. The chain couples TRBV20-1 to TRBJ1-6, with 11 positions matching TRBD1. The V and J ends lost 3 bases and 9 bases, in that order; junction bases with no gene match: 4. The CDR3 spans 14 residues. CDR1 and CDR2 (germline): DFQATT, SNEGSKA (reference sequence). CDR3 sequence: CSARTGTGGSPLHF. The CDR3 region has the DNA TGCAGTGCTAGGACAGGGACAGGGGGTTCACCCCTCCACTTT.

About this clonotype: Without the conserved terminal phenylalanine or tryptophan, this CDR3 likely stems from a read error. The V call is TRBV19, the J call TRBJ2-3; possibly TRBD1 for D (5 bases). This CDR3 contains 13 residues. Germline CDR1 is LNHDA and CDR2 is SQIVND (reference sequence). The CDR3 sequence: CASSIGATDTQYS. The CDR3 nucleotides read TGTGCCAGTAGCATAGGGGCCACAGATACGCAGTATTCT.

The chain recombines TRBV15 with TRBJ1-4; possible D gene TRBD1, 5 bases. Trimming removed 0 bases at V and 8 bases at J, with 22 bases between. The CDR3 length is 18 residues. Germline lookup yields CDR1 LNHNV and CDR2 YYDKDF (reference sequence). The CDR3 nucleotides are TGTGCCACCAGCAGAGATCGGAGCTCTGGGGCCATGCGGGAAAAACTGTTTTTT. It is translated as CATSRDRSSGAMREKLFF.

Comment on this clonotype: One end of the junction is discordant with germline, which a read error may explain. The chain recombines TRBV24-1 with TRBJ2-2; D may be TRBD1 (6 bases). The germline V gene encodes CDR1 KGHDR and CDR2 SFDVKD. The length of the CDR3 is 15 residues. CDR3 sequence reads: CASSFTGTGTGELFF. CDR3 nucleotide sequence: TGTGCCAGCAGTTTTACAGGGACGGGGACCGGGGAGCTGTTTTTT.

For this clonotype: Sequence at one end of the junction differs from germline and may be a read error. This chain connects TRBV10-2 to TRBJ1-2, with no clear D. The germline gives CDR1 WSHSY, CDR2 SAAADI. This CDR3 is 14 amino acids long. CDR3 loop: CPSRSSLTNYGYTF. CDR3 nucleotides: TGCCCCAGCCGCTCTAGTCTTACTAACTACGGCTACACCTTC.

The chain joins TRBV6-1 to TRBJ2-3, with D possibly matching TRBD2 (6 bases). The J call is in doubt because the DNA end fits TRBJ2-5 better. This CDR3 spans 14 amino acids. Germline V gives CDR1 MNHNS, CDR2 SASEGT. CDR3 loop: CASSDAGRAKTQYF. In nucleotides, the CDR3 is TGTGCCAGCAGCGACGCGGGAAGGGCGAAGACCCAGTACTTC.

At least ten counts were recorded for this clonotype. CDR3 loop: CASSPRRDQPQHF. In DNA form, the CDR3 reads TGTGCCAGCAGCCCCAGGCGGGACCAGCCCCAGCATTTT. The chain is built from TRBV3-1 and TRBJ1-5; possibly TRBD1 for D (5 bases). Germline V lookup: CDR1 LGHDT, CDR2 YNNKEL (reference sequence). This CDR3 region has 13 residues. Trimming left V 4 bases short and J 7 bases short, with 11 bases between.

To note about this clonotype: This clone may be a read error of a much larger clone one base away. This chain joins TRBV11-2 and TRBJ2-2, with D possibly matching TRBD1 (5 bases). Per the germline V gene, CDR1 is SGHAT and CDR2 is FQNNGV. The CDR3 totals 16 residues. Trimming shortened V by 5 bases and J by 4 bases, and 17 bases separated the two germline ends. This CDR3 is CASSQALDIVTGELFF. DNA for the CDR3: TGTGCCAGCAGCCAAGCACTGGACATCGTCACCGGGGAGCTGTTTTTT.

This chain joins TRBV29-1 and TRBJ1-4, with D unresolved. The V end lost 4 bases, the J end lost 12 bases, and 12 bases lay between the germline ends. CDR3 length: 11 residues. The germline V gene has CDR1 SQVTM and CDR2 ANQGSEA. In DNA, the CDR3 is TGCAGCGTTGGTGTTGGCGGCCAACTGTTTTTT. As protein: CSVGVGGQLFF.

This clonotype was counted at least ten times. The chain carries TRBV20-1 and TRBJ2-1; 8 bases line up with TRBD2. Germline V gene lookup returns CDR1 DFQATT and CDR2 SNEGSKA (reference sequence). The CDR3 extends over 16 amino acids. With 1 base clipped from V and 4 bases from J, the junction kept 9 bases outside the gene matches. The CDR3 spells CSARVAGASGYNEQFF. CDR3 nucleotides: TGCAGTGCTAGAGTAGCCGGTGCTAGCGGGTACAATGAGCAGTTCTTC.

For this clonotype: Germline and junction disagree at one end, which may indicate a read error. V gene TRBV7-7 combines with J gene TRBJ2-1, with D perhaps matching TRBD2 (8 bases). The CDR3 loop spans 16 amino acids. The germline gives CDR1 SSHAT, CDR2 FNYEAQ (reference sequence). CDR3 protein: CASSKNSGGGGDEQFF. In nucleotides, the CDR3 is TGTGCTAGCAGCAAAAACAGCGGGGGAGGGGGCGATGAGCAGTTCTTC.

This clonotype was seen once. The J gene is TRBJ2-2, the V gene TRBV20-1, with D perhaps TRBD2 (7 bases). Germline CDR1 DFQATT, CDR2 SNEGSKA (reference sequence). This CDR3 spans 14 amino acids. V lost 3 bases to trimming and J lost 4 bases, with 12 bases between them. In DNA, the CDR3 is TGCAGTGCTAGGGGGGGGCCAGTCACCGGGGAGCTGTTTTTT. This sequence encodes CSARGGPVTGELFF.

With regard to this clonotype: A much larger clone sits a single nucleotide away, making a read error possible. V is TRBV6-6 and J is TRBJ1-5; no clear D. Germline V lookup: CDR1 MNHNY, CDR2 SVGAGI (reference sequence). V lost 5 bases and J lost 2, with 16 bases in between. The CDR3 covers 16 residues. CDR3 region: CASSISGGMGNQPQHF. The CDR3 DNA is TGTGCCAGCAGTATAAGCGGCGGGATGGGCAATCAGCCCCAGCATTTT.

This clonotype was recorded once. The V and J genes are TRBV20-1 and TRBJ2-7; TRBD2 matches 9 bases. This CDR3 has 12 residues. CDR1 is DFQATT and CDR2 is SNEGSKA in the germline V gene (reference sequence). The V segment lost 3 bases and the J segment 5 bases; nucleotides outside the gene matches: 2. The CDR3 bases are TGCAGTGCTAGGAGCGGGAGGAACGAGCAGTACTTC. Its protein is CSARSGRNEQYF.

This clonotype was counted between two and nine times. The gene calls are TRBV28 and TRBJ1-1, with D hard to call. The germline V gene encodes CDR1 MDHEN and CDR2 SYDVKM. V was cut by 3 bases and J by 2 bases, with 13 bases left in between. This CDR3 region has 15 residues. The chain's CDR3 is CASSFIRGGNTEAFF. CDR3 sequence (DNA): TGTGCCAGCAGTTTCATCCGGGGAGGAAACACTGAAGCTTTCTTT.

This clonotype occurred many times. CDR3 in amino acids: CAISGGVMSSYNEQFF. In nucleotides, the CDR3 is TGTGCCATCAGTGGGGGTGTGATGAGCTCCTACAATGAGCAGTTCTTC. This chain links TRBV10-3 with TRBJ2-1, with no clear D. The length of the CDR3 is 16 residues. Germline values: CDR1 ENHRY, CDR2 SYGVKD. V was pared by 4 bases and J by 0 bases, with 13 bases between.

On this clonotype itself: Since a much larger clone is just one base distant, this may be a read error. The J gene is TRBJ2-7, the V gene TRBV27; weak D call: TRBD2 (6 bases). From germline, CDR1 is MNHEY and CDR2 SMNVEV (reference sequence). Deletions cut 6 bases from V and 7 bases from J, with 19 bases between. The CDR3 has 14 amino acids. CDR3 DNA sequence: TGTGCCAGCAGGCCCGGGACTTACCTGGGGGAGCAGTACGTC. Translating it yields CASRPGTYLGEQYV.

This clonotype was observed at least ten times. This chain connects TRBV20-1 to TRBJ2-7; no firm D call. There are 13 residues in the CDR3. V was clipped by 1 base and J by 0 bases, with 7 bases between them. Per the germline V gene, CDR1 is DFQATT and CDR2 is SNEGSKA (reference sequence). CDR3 coding DNA: TGCAGTGCTAGAGGCCGCCTCTCCTACGAGCAGTACTTC. The encoded protein is CSARGRLSYEQYF.